This T cell receptor (beta chain) was observed in a study of cytomegalovirus exposure and HLA in healthy donors. Looking at the study overall: A preliminary data release comprised around 85 million unique TCRs obtained from HLA-typed donors. General study points: A cluster of highly shared sequence variants was likely a sequencing artifact. A later look showed TCR association rates differing by HLA locus, highest for DRB1 and lowest for HLA-C.

Donors were nominally healthy when sampled, though unrecorded immune exposures were likely. Losses at the gene ends were 5 bases for V and 6 bases for J; bases not matched to a gene: 10. CDR1 MNHEY and CDR2 SMNVEV come from the germline V gene (reference sequence). The CDR3 sequence is 16 residues long. On this clone itself: What it recognizes is unknown.

A multiplex PCR was run with 60 Vbeta primers and 13 Jbeta primers. Assay: immunoSEQ multiplex PCR; the TCRdb copy retains only in-frame clones and omits some. This sample has about 150,000 clones, with around 75% found just once. The chain joins TRBV27 to TRBJ2-5; 12 nucleotides line up with TRBD1. The sequenced material came from PBMCs. This TCR derives from a young woman in good health and CMV-seronegative. The CDR3 region has the DNA TGTGCCAGCAGTACCAGAGGGACAGGGGGCGAAAAGACCCAGTACTTC. This encodes CASSTRGTGGEKTQYF.